This T cell receptor (beta chain) was retrieved from a study of shared clonotypes between healthy human individuals. Repertoires were generated with immunoSEQ multiplex PCR, while TCRdb's copy carries only in-frame clones and drops some. This sample yields millions of clones, of which more than 80% are seen a single time; about 0.13% belongs to the top ten. Per the germline V gene, CDR1 is SGHRS and CDR2 is YFSETQ. Trimming took off 1 base at V and 4 bases at J, with 21 bases between the two ends. CDR3 length equals 17 residues. The rearrangement uses TRBV5-1 and TRBJ2-7; D possibly corresponds to TRBD2 (7 bases). Sequencing used naive CD4+ T cells sorted from blood. Stated subset: CD45RA+ positively selected. The sequence derives from a man aged 18 to 30 in good health. The CDR3 is CASSLRGGAGTRYEQYF. CDR3 coding DNA: TGCGCCAGCAGCTTGAGGGGGGGCGCGGGTACAAGGTACGAGCAGTACTTC.